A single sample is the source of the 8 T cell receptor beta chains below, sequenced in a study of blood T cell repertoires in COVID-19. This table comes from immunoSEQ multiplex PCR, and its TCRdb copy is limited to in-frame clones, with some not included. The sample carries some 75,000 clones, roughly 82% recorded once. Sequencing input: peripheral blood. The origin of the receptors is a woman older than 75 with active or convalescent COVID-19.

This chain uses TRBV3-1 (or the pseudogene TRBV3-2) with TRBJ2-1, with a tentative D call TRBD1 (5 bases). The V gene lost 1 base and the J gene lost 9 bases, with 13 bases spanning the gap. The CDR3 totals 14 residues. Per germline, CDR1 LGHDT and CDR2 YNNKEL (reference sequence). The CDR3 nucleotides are TGTGCCAGCAGCCAAGGGGTTAAGGGGCCTGAGCAGTTCTTC. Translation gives CASSQGVKGPEQFF.

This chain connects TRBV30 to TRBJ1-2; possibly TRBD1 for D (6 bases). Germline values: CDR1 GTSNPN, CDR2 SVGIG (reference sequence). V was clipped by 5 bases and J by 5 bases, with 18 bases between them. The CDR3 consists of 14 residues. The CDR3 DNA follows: TGTGCCTGGGGAATAGGACAGTCCGGGTATGGCTACACCTTC. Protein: CAWGIGQSGYGYTF.

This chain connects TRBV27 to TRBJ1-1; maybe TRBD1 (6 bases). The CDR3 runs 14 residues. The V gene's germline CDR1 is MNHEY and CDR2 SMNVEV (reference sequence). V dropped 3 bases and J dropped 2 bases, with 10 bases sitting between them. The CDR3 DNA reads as TGTGCCAGCAGTTTGCTACAGGGTAACACTGAAGCTTTCTTT. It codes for CASSLLQGNTEAFF.

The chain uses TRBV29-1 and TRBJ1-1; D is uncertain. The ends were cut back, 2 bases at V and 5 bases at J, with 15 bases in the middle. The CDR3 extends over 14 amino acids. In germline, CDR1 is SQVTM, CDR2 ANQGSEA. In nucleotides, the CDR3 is TGCAGCGTTGAACCATTAATGCGGAGGACTGAAGCTTTCTTT. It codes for CSVEPLMRRTEAFF.

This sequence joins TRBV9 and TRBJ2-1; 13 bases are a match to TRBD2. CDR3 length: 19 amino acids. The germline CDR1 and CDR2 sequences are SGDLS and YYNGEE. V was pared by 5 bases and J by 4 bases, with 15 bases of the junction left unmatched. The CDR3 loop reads CASRGNRLAGGPYYNEQFF. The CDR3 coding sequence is TGTGCCAGCAGGGGGAACCGACTAGCGGGGGGCCCCTATTACAATGAGCAGTTCTTC.

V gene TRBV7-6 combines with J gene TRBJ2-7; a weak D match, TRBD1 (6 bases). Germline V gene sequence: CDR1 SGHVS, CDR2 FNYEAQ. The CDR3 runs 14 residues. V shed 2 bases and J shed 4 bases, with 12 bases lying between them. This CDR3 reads CASSLSGTGYEQYF. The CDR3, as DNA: TGTGCCAGCAGCTTAAGTGGTACAGGGTACGAGCAGTACTTC.

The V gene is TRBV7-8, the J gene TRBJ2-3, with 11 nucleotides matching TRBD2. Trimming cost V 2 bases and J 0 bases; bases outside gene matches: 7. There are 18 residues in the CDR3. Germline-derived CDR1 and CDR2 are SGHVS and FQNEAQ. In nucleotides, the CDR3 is TGTGCCAGCAGCTTATTTAGCGGGGGGGGTAAGAGCACAGATACGCAGTATTTT. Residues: CASSLFSGGGKSTDTQYF.

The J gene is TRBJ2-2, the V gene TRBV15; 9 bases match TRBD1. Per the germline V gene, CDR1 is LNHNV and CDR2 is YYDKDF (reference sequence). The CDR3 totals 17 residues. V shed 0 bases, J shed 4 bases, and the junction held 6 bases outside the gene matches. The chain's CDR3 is CATSREIQGAGTGELFF. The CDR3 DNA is TGTGCCACCAGCAGAGAAATACAGGGGGCGGGCACCGGGGAGCTGTTTTTT.